This passage covers 23 T cell receptor beta chains from one sample sequenced in a study of cytomegalovirus exposure and HLA in healthy donors. TCRdb's table, derived via immunoSEQ multiplex PCR, lists solely in-frame clones and lacks some. The data hold about 340,000 clones, with about nine tenths observed a single time. The sequenced material came from PBMCs. The receptor source for this set is a woman in her late teens or twenties in good health and CMV-seronegative.

This clone appeared a few times. The V and J genes are TRBV2 and TRBJ2-2; no definite D call. This CDR3 spans 14 amino acids. CDR1 SNHLY and CDR2 FYNNEI come from the germline V gene. Trimming removed 0 bases at V and 4 bases at J, with 6 bases between. In DNA, the CDR3 is TGTGCCAGCAGTGAAGCGCTCGGCACCGGGGAGCTGTTTTTT. Translating it yields CASSEALGTGELFF.

The V gene is TRBV2, the J gene TRBJ1-5; D gene unclear. Looked up from germline, CDR1 is SNHLY and CDR2 is FYNNEI. This CDR3 is built from 13 residues. Trimming took off 3 bases at V and 4 bases at J, with 7 bases between the two ends. CDR3 coding DNA: TGTGCCAGCAGTGATGAGGGAAATCAGCCCCAGCATTTT. Amino acids: CASSDEGNQPQHF.

The J gene is TRBJ2-7, the V gene TRBV5-1; D gene ambiguous. Per the germline V gene, CDR1 is SGHRS and CDR2 is YFSETQ. This CDR3 has 14 residues. Trimming shortened V by 1 base and J by 3 bases, and 11 bases separated the two germline ends. DNA for the CDR3: TGCGCCAGCAGCTTGATGAGTGGTAACTACGAGCAGTACTTC. Its translation is CASSLMSGNYEQYF.

The V gene is TRBV7-2, the J gene TRBJ2-7; the D gene is possibly TRBD1 (5 bases). CDR1 and CDR2 from the germline V gene are SGHTA and FQGNSA. This CDR3 is 19 amino acids long. The V end lost 3 bases, the J end lost 0 bases, and 24 bases lay between the germline ends. The chain's CDR3 is CASSFTNPAWGQSSYEQYF. The CDR3 region has the DNA TGTGCCAGCAGCTTTACTAATCCTGCCTGGGGCCAAAGCTCCTACGAGCAGTACTTC.

The genes are TRBV18 and TRBJ1-2; 7 positions match TRBD1. Losses at the gene ends were 0 bases for V and 3 bases for J; bases not matched to a gene: 4. CDR1 is KGHSH, CDR2 LQKENI, per germline. The CDR3 is 15 residues long. In DNA, the CDR3 is TGTGCCAGCTCACCACCGGTAACAGGGGACTATGGCTACACCTTC. Its protein product is CASSPPVTGDYGYTF.

The J gene is TRBJ1-2, the V gene TRBV28; D possibly corresponds to TRBD1 (6 bases). The CDR3 consists of 16 residues. The germline CDR1 and CDR2 sequences are MDHEN and SYDVKM. The germline V and J ends were trimmed by 2 bases and 3 bases, with 16 bases remaining between them. CDR3 sequence: CASSLNPQGSHYGYTF. DNA of the CDR3: TGTGCCAGCAGTTTAAATCCTCAGGGGTCCCACTATGGCTACACCTTC.

The rearrangement joins TRBV4-2 to TRBJ2-2; 8 positions match TRBD2. Trimming removed 1 base from V and 6 bases from J; junction bases left unmatched: 16. Germline loops: CDR1 LGHNA, CDR2 YNFKEQ. CDR3 length: 19 residues. The CDR3 region is CASSQGVPGSGSRSGELFF. The DNA for the CDR3 is TGTGCCAGCAGCCAAGGGGTACCCGGCAGCGGGAGTAGGTCCGGGGAGCTGTTTTTT.

Here the CDR3 reads CASSLADTGGWETQYF. In nucleotides, the CDR3 is TGTGCCAGCAGCTTAGCGGATACAGGGGGCTGGGAGACCCAGTACTTC. This chain links TRBV7-6 with TRBJ2-5, with 9 nucleotides matching TRBD1. The CDR3 loop spans 16 amino acids. CDR1 and CDR2 from the germline V gene are SGHVS and FNYEAQ. V lost 0 bases, J lost 5 bases, and 7 bases stayed unmatched.

This clone was seen just once. The chain employs TRBV4-2 and TRBJ2-7, with D maybe TRBD1 (5 bases). The CDR3 is 16 residues long. CDR1 LGHNA and CDR2 YNFKEQ come from the germline V gene. Trimming cost V 1 base and J 3 bases, with 16 bases left between them. CDR3 DNA: TGTGCCAGCAGCCAAGCGAAGGGGTTCCGACGCTACGAGCAGTACTTC. It specifies CASSQAKGFRRYEQYF.

The rearrangement joins TRBV7-2 to TRBJ2-7; 12 bases agree with TRBD2. With V trimmed by 5 bases and J by 0 bases, 8 bases remained unmatched. Germline CDR1 is SGHTA and CDR2 is FQGNSA. The CDR3 spans 17 residues. For the CDR3, the DNA is TGTGCCAGCAGCCTCCGACCGACTAGCGGGAGCTCCTACGAGCAGTACTTC. Amino acid sequence: CASSLRPTSGSSYEQYF.

This clone was observed a handful of times. This chain links TRBV5-1 with TRBJ1-3, with D perhaps matching TRBD1 (6 bases). Trimming stripped 4 bases from V and 2 bases from J, with 16 bases between. CDR3 size: 16 residues. Germline V gene sequence: CDR1 SGHRS, CDR2 YFSETQ. CDR3 DNA sequence: TGCGCCAGCAGCGGGGAAAAACAGGGCCCTGGAAACACCATATATTTT. This codes for CASSGEKQGPGNTIYF.

The CDR3 region is CASSYSGTSVHEQFF. The CDR3, as DNA: TGTGCCAGCAGTTACTCGGGGACTAGCGTGCATGAGCAGTTCTTC. This chain uses TRBV6-6 with TRBJ2-1; 10 bases map to TRBD2. The junction had 4 bases not matched to a gene; V was cut back by 0 bases and J by 8 bases. In germline, CDR1 is MNHNY, CDR2 SVGAGI (reference sequence). CDR3 size: 15 residues.

This chain connects TRBV5-8 to TRBJ2-3; a weak D match, TRBD2 (5 bases). The CDR3 is 15 amino acids. Trimming stripped 4 bases from V and 0 bases from J, with 12 bases between. Germline V gives CDR1 SGHTS, CDR2 YDEGEE. The DNA of the CDR3 is TGTGCCAGCAGCCCCGAGCGGACTAGCACAGATACGCAGTATTTT. This translates into CASSPERTSTDTQYF.

The gene calls are TRBV5-1 and TRBJ2-7; the D gene is possibly TRBD2 (5 bases). V shed 1 base and J shed 2 bases, with 10 bases lying between them. Germline assignment: CDR1 SGHRS and CDR2 YFSETQ. CDR3 length: 14 amino acids. Written as DNA, the CDR3 is TGCGCCAGCAGCTTGAGCGGCACCACCTACGAGCAGTACTTC. This translates into CASSLSGTTYEQYF.

The chain uses TRBV27 and TRBJ1-1; the D is unclear. The ends were cut back, 3 bases at V and 4 bases at J, with 12 bases in the middle. The CDR3 runs to 14 residues. Per the germline V gene, CDR1 is MNHEY and CDR2 is SMNVEV (reference sequence). As DNA, the CDR3 is TGTGCCAGCAGTTTCTTTGGGGAGGCCACTGAAGCTTTCTTT. It encodes CASSFFGEATEAFF.

V and J are TRBV28 and TRBJ1-2, with D uncertain. The germline CDR1 and CDR2 sequences are MDHEN and SYDVKM. Deletions cut 4 bases from V and 4 bases from J, with 16 bases between. The CDR3 has 15 residues. The CDR3 loop is CASSSLVQPSYGYTF. CDR3 sequence (DNA): TGTGCCAGCAGTTCCCTGGTACAGCCAAGCTATGGCTACACCTTC.

CDR3: CASSLSPDRGYEQYF. The CDR3 nucleotides read TGCGCCAGCAGCTTGTCTCCGGACAGGGGCTACGAGCAGTACTTC. The genes are TRBV5-1 and TRBJ2-7; 9 bases are a match to TRBD1. CDR3 size: 15 residues. Germline CDR1 reads SGHRS; CDR2 reads YFSETQ. V was clipped by 1 base and J by 3 bases; unmatched bases: 5.

J is TRBJ2-7 and V is TRBV9; D unresolved. Germline assignment: CDR1 SGDLS and CDR2 YYNGEE. Deletions cut 2 bases from V and 6 bases from J, with 18 bases between. The CDR3 runs to 15 residues. Here the CDR3 reads CASSVFGVGEAEQYF. The DNA of the CDR3 is TGTGCCAGCAGCGTGTTTGGCGTCGGAGAGGCCGAGCAGTACTTC.

The rearrangement joins TRBV18 to TRBJ2-3; a possible D gene is TRBD2 (5 bases). The CDR3 is 15 amino acids. Trimming took 0 bases from V and 0 from J, leaving 7 bases between them. CDR1 KGHSH and CDR2 LQKENI come from the germline V gene. The chain's CDR3 is CASSPPSGSTDTQYF. CDR3 in DNA: TGTGCCAGCTCACCACCGAGCGGTAGCACAGATACGCAGTATTTT.

The V and J genes are TRBV6-5 and TRBJ1-2; 7 bases fit TRBD1. Looked up from germline, CDR1 is MNHEY and CDR2 is SVGAGI. J lost 1 base, V lost 7 bases, and 3 bases had no gene match. The CDR3 spans 13 residues. CDR3 loop: CASTQGGNYGYTF. The DNA for the CDR3 is TGTGCCAGCACCCAGGGGGGTAACTATGGCTACACCTTC.

The chain is built from TRBV7-8 and TRBJ2-7; 9 nucleotides agree with TRBD1. The CDR3 length is 15 residues. The J segment lost 7 bases and the V segment lost 5 bases, leaving 12 bases of the junction unmatched. Germline V gives CDR1 SGHVS, CDR2 FQNEAQ. The CDR3 DNA sequence: TGTGCCAGCAGCACCCTCCGGGACAGGGAAAGGGAGCAGTACTTC. Encoded protein: CASSTLRDREREQYF.

The gene calls are TRBV10-3 and TRBJ2-1, with 10 bases that match TRBD2. Germline V gene data show CDR1 as ENHRY and CDR2 as SYGVKD. The CDR3 is made up of 14 amino acids. The V segment lost 10 bases and the J segment 2 bases; nucleotides outside the gene matches: 5. CDR3 coding DNA: TGTGCCACCATAGCGGGGGGAACCTACAATGAGCAGTTCTTC. Residues: CATIAGGTYNEQFF.

The chain links TRBV9 to TRBJ2-5; TRBD1 might be the D (6 bases). V dropped 1 base and J dropped 3 bases, with 10 bases sitting between them. From germline, CDR1 is SGDLS and CDR2 YYNGEE. This CDR3 is built from 14 residues. The CDR3 DNA reads as TGTGCCAGCAGCGTATTTGCAGGGGAAGAGACCCAGTACTTC. Amino acid sequence: CASSVFAGEETQYF.